This T cell receptor beta chain was captured by sequencing in a study of response to subunit inactivated influenza vaccine. In TCRdb, the RT-PCR reads were re-called with MiXCR into one record per CDR3 protein. The sample lists hundreds of thousands of distinct CDR3 sequences, 15% to 18% occurring once. Study-wide results and limits: The authors suggested that few new T cells are recruited per seasonal influenza vaccination.

Trimming left V 2 bases short and J 6 bases short, with 8 bases between. Germline V gene data show CDR1 as LGHDT and CDR2 as YNNKEL (reference sequence). The CDR3 sequence is 12 residues long. This clonotype showed up just a few times. Its cognate antigen is unknown. V usage is TRBV3-1 and J usage is TRBJ2-7, with D tentatively TRBD2 (5 bases). The receptor's source is a man aged 45 to 65 who received an inactivated influenza vaccine. The sequencing used PBMCs from blood, collected approximately 13 days after vaccination. The chain's CDR3 is CASSQRRGEQYF. The CDR3 DNA follows: TGTGCCAGCAGCCAACGTCGGGGCGAGCAGTACTTC.